This T cell receptor beta chain was sequenced in a study of OX40 agonist ivuxolimab in advanced cancers. Sequenced by immunoSEQ multiplex PCR; TCRdb stores in-frame clones only, minus some. The sample lists about 31,000 clones; 88% were seen once. Germline lookup yields CDR1 SEHNR and CDR2 FQNEAQ (reference sequence). Losses at the gene ends were 4 bases for V and 3 bases for J; bases not matched to a gene: 6. The CDR3 has 14 residues. The sequencing here drew on CD4+ or CD8+ T cells sorted from blood, taken in a trial of the OX40 agonist ivuxolimab. The receptor was isolated from an adult with an advanced solid tumor such as melanoma, head and neck, liver or kidney cancer. The chain joins TRBV7-9 to TRBJ2-7; TRBD1 agrees at 7 bases. The DNA of the CDR3 is TGTGCCAGCAGCTCAGGACAGGATTTCTACGAGCAGTACTTC. Encoded protein: CASSSGQDFYEQYF.